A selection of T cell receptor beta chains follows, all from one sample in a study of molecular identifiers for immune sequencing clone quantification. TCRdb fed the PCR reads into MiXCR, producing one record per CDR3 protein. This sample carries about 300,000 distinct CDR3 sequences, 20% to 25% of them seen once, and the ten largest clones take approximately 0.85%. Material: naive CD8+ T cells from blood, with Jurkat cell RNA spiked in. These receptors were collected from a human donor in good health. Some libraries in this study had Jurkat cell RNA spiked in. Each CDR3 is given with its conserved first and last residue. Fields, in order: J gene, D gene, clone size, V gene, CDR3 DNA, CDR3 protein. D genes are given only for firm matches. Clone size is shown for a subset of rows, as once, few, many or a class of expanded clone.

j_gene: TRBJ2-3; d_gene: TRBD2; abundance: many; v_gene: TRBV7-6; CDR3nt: TGTGCCAGCAGCTCCCTGGGACTAGATACAGATACGCAGTATTTT; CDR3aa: CASSSLGLDTDTQYF
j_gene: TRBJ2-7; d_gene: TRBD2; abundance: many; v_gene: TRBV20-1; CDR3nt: TGCAGTGCTAGGACTAGCGGCGATTACGAGCAGTACTTC; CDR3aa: CSARTSGDYEQYF
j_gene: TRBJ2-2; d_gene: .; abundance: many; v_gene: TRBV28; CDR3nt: TGTGCCAGCAGTCCTACCTTGACCGGGGAGCTGTTTTTT; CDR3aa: CASSPTLTGELFF
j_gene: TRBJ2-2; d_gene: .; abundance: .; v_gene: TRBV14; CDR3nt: TGTGCCAGCGGCCAAGAGGACAGCCCATACACCGGGGAGCTGTTTTTT; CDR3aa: CASGQEDSPYTGELFF
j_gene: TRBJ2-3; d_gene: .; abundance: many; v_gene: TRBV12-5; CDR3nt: TGTGCTAGTGGTTCCGGAGGGGATACGCAGTATTTT; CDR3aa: CASGSGGDTQYF
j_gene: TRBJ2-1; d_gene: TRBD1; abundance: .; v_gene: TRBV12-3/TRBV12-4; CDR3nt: TGTGCCAGCAGGGAGACAGGGGAGTCCTACAATGAGCAGTTCTTC; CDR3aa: CASRETGESYNEQFF
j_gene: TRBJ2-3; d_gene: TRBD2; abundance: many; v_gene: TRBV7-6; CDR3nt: TGTGCCAGCAGCTTAGTCGGCGGGGGAATCACAGATACGCAGTATTTT; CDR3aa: CASSLVGGGITDTQYF
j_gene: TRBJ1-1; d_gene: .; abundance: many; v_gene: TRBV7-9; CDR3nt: TGTGCCAGCGGCCCTCCTTACCCAAGGGGGACTAGTGAAGCTTTCTTT; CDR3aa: CASGPPYPRGTSEAFF
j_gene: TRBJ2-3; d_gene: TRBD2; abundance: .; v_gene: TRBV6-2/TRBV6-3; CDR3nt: TGTGCCAGCAGCCAACTCCGAGCGGGAGGAGCAGATACGCAGTATTTT; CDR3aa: CASSQLRAGGADTQYF
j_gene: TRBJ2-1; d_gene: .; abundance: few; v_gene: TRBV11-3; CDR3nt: TGTGCCAGCAGCTCCCCCGGGGGTAACAATGAGCAGTTCTTC; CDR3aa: CASSSPGGNNEQFF
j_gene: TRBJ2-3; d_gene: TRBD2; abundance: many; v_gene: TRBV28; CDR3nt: TGTGCCAGCAGTTTAATCCTAGCGGGAGAAGAGGATACGCAGTATTTT; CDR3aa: CASSLILAGEEDTQYF
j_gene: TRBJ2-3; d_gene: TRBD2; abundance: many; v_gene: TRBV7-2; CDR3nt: TGTGCCAGCAGCCGATCCGGGACTAGCGGGACTACAGATACGCAGTATTTT; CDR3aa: CASSRSGTSGTTDTQYF
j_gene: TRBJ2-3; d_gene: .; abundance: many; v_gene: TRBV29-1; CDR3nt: TGCAGCGTCACCGACGGTTCTAGCACAGATACGCAGTATTTT; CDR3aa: CSVTDGSSTDTQYF
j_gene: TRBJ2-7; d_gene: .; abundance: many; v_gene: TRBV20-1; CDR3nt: TGCAGTGCTAGAGGGTACTCCGCCCACGAGCAGTACTTC; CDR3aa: CSARGYSAHEQYF
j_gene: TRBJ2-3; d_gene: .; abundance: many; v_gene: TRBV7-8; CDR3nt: TGTGCCAGCAGCTTTGCGGCTGGACCAGATACGCAGTATTTT; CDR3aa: CASSFAAGPDTQYF
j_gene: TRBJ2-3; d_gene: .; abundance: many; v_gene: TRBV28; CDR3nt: TGTGCCAGCAGTTTATGGGAGGGGGGAACTAGCACAGATACGCAGTATTTT; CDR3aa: CASSLWEGGTSTDTQYF
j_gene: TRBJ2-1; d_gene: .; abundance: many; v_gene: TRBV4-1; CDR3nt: TGCGCCAGCAGCCAAATTGGGGAGGATGAGCAGTTCTTC; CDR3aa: CASSQIGEDEQFF
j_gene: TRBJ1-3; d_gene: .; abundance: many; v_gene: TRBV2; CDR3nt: TGTGCCAGCAGTGAAGCAGGGGCTGGAAACACCATATATTTT; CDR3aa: CASSEAGAGNTIYF
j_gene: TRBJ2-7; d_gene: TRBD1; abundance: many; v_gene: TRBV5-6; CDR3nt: TGTGCCAGCAGCTTCGGACAGGGCGCAGGAGAGCAGTACTTC; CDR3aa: CASSFGQGAGEQYF
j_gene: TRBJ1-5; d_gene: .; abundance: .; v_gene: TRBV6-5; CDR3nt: TGTGCCAGCAGTTCGGACCGCCGACAGCCCCAGCATTTT; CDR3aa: CASSSDRRQPQHF
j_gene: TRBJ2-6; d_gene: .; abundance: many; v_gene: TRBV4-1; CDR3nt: TGCGCCAGCAGCCAAGAGGGGAGTCTCCTTATCATCTCTGGGGCCAACGTCCTGACTTTC; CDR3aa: CASSQEGSLLIISGANVLTF
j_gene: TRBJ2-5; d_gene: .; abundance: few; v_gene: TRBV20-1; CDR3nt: TGCAGTGCTAGAGATGGGGTTCGGGACGACCAAGAGACCCAGTACTTC; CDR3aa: CSARDGVRDDQETQYF
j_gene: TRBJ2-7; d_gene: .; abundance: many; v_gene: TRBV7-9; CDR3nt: TGTGCCAGCAGCCCCCCCGGACGGTCCGAGCAGTACTTC; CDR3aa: CASSPPGRSEQYF
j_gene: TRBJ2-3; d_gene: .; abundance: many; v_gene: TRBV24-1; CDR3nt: TGTGCCACCAGTGCCGGGGCAGATACGCAGTATTTT; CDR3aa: CATSAGADTQYF
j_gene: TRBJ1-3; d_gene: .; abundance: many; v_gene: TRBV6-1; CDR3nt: TGTGCCAGCAGTGAATTGGGTGCTGGAAACACCATATATTTT; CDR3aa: CASSELGAGNTIYF